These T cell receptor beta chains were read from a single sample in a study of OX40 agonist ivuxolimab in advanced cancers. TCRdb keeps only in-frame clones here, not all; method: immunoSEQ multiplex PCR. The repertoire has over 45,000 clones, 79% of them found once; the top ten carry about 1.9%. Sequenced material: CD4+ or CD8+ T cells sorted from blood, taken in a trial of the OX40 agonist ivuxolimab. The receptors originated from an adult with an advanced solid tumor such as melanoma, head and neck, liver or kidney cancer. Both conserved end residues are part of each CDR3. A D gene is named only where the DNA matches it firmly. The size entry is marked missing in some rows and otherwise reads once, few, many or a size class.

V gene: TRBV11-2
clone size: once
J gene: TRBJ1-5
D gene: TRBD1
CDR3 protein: CASSSDRGDRHF
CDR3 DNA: TGTGCCAGCAGCTCAGACAGGGGGGATAGGCATTTT

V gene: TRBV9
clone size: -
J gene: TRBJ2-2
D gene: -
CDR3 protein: CASSVDDLPTGELFF
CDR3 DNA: TGTGCCAGCAGCGTAGATGACCTCCCCACCGGGGAGCTGTTTTTT

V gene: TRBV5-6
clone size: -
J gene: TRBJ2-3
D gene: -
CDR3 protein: CASSLVGRRTDTQYF
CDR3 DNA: TGTGCCAGCAGCTTGGTTGGCAGACGCACAGATACGCAGTATTTT

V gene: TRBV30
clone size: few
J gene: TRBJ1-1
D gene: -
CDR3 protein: CAWSRRRDTEAFF
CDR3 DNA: TGTGCCTGGAGCCGAAGGAGGGATACTGAAGCTTTCTTT

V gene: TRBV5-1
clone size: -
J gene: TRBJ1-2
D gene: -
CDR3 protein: CASSTGTGYGYTF
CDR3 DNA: TGCGCCAGCAGCACTGGGACCGGCTATGGCTACACCTTC

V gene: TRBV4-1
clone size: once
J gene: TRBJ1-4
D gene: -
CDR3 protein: CASSQEGSSLRRGEKLFF
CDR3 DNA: TGCGCCAGCAGCCAAGAAGGTTCCAGCCTACGGAGGGGGGAAAAACTGTTTTTT

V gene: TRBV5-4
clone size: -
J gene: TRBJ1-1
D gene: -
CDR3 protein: CASSVPGVRTEAFF
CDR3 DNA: TGTGCCAGCAGCGTACCGGGAGTCCGGACTGAAGCTTTCTTT

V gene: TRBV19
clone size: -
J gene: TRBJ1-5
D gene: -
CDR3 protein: CASSTQVDQPQHF
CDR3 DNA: TGTGCCAGTAGTACCCAGGTAGATCAGCCCCAGCATTTT

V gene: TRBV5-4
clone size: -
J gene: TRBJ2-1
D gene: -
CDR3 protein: CASSLGIWDEQFF
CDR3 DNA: TGTGCCAGCAGCTTGGGGATTTGGGATGAGCAGTTCTTC

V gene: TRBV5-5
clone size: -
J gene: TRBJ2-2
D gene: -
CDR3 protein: CASSLRLVGTGELFF
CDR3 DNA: TGTGCCAGCAGCTTGCGACTAGTCGGAACCGGGGAGCTGTTTTTT

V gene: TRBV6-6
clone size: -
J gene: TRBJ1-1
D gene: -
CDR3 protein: CASSYSIGGPNTEAFF
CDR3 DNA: TGTGCCAGCAGTTACTCGATTGGGGGCCCAAACACTGAAGCTTTCTTT

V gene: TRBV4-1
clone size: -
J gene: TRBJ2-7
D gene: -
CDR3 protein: CASSQDRTATSYEQYF
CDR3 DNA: TGCGCCAGCAGCCAAGACCGGACAGCGACGAGCTACGAGCAGTACTTC

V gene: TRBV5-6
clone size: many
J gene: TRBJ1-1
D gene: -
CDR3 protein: CASSPVGREAFF
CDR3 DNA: TGTGCCAGCAGCCCGGTTGGACGTGAAGCTTTCTTT

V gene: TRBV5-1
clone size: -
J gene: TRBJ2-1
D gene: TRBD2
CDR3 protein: CASSLGLAGYNEQFF
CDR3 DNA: TGCGCCAGCAGCTTGGGACTAGCGGGGTACAATGAGCAGTTCTTC

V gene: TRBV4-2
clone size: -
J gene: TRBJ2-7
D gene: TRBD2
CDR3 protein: CASSQTTSSGSGYF
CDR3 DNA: TGTGCCAGCAGCCAAACAACCTCTAGCGGGAGCGGGTACTTC

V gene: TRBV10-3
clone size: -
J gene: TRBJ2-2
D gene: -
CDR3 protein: CAIRGPTTGELFF
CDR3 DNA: TGTGCCATCAGGGGACCGACCACCGGGGAGCTGTTTTTT

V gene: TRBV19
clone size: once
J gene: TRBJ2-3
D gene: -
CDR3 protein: CASRPSSTDTQYF
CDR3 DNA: TGTGCCAGCCGCCCTAGCAGCACAGATACGCAGTATTTT

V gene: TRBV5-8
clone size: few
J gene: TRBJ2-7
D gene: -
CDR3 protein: CASSSPPANYEQYF
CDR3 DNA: TGTGCCAGCAGCTCCCCCCCCGCCAACTACGAGCAGTACTTC

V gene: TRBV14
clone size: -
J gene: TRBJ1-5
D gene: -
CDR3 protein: CASSPSGGSNQPQHF
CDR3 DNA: TGTGCCAGCAGCCCAAGCGGGGGGAGCAATCAGCCCCAGCATTTT

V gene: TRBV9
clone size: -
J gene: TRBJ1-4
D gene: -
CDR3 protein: CASSVGLAGTKNEKLFF
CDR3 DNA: TGTGCCAGCAGCGTAGGGCTTGCCGGGACAAAGAATGAAAAACTGTTTTTT

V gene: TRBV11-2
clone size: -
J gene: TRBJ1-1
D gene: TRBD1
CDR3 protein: CASSLDAGGNTEAFF
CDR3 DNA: TGTGCCAGCAGCTTAGATGCAGGGGGAAACACTGAAGCTTTCTTT

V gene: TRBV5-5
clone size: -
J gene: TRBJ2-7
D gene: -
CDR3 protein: CASSFRQSYEQYF
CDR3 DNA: TGTGCCAGCAGCTTTAGGCAGAGCTACGAGCAGTACTTC

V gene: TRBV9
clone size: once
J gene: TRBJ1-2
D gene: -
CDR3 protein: CASSQRAVRYGYTF
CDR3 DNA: TGTGCCAGCAGCCAAAGGGCTGTGCGCTATGGCTACACCTTC

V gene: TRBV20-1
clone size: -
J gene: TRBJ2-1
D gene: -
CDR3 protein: CSAIAVNEQFF
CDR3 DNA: TGCAGTGCTATTGCGGTCAATGAGCAGTTCTTC